This T cell receptor (beta chain) was recorded in a study of tumor and adjacent non-tumor tissue in lung cancer (dated by TCRdb to between 2018 and 2020). With respect to the entire study: Of the cohort, about 11 patients had adenocarcinoma, 2 had squamous cell carcinoma and 1 had small cell lung cancer. Bulk TCRbeta repertoires were compared between lung tumor tissue and matched distant non-tumor lung tissue obtained from about 16 lung cancer patients. Among the approximately 15 patients, ages ranged from about 30 to 80 years, some 10 were men and 5 were women, and disease was TNM stage I to III. TCRbeta CDR3 sequencing was performed on under 35 paired specimens, with one tumor sample and one normal lung sample collected per patient. Sequencing produced around 130,000,000 productive TCRbeta reads in total, an average of approximately 4.5 million reads per sample.

The method was multiplex PCR. Sequencing was performed on an Illumina HiSeq 2500. TCRbeta libraries were built by three rounds of nested PCR using primers (Table S4), following protocols modified from ARM-PCR. Before sequencing, PCR products of 200-500 bp were excised from the gel and purified with the QIAquick gel extraction kit. Concerning the study's data processing: Reads were cleaned with Trimmomatic, merged with FLASH into complete CDR3 sequences, and assigned to V(D)J germline segments with MiTCR. VDJtools was used to compute clonal diversity as the inverse Simpson's index. A read counted as productive if the sequence was in-frame and lacked a premature stop codon. Using fastp at Q25 and MiXCR, TCRdb reprocessed the public reads and kept productive beta chains. Here each entry gathers all rows of one CDR3 protein and keeps the most common genes and DNA. It is TCRdb's table, rather than the study itself, that gives the V and J calls and clone size. The sample profile shows over 110,000 distinct CDR3 sequences; around 60% of them were found once. About 20% of the sample lies in the top ten.

Summary of the overall study and its limitations: TCR diversity was significantly higher in younger patients, and higher tumor TCR diversity was associated with shorter overall and disease-free survival. The sequencing platform is not named in the methods, and unique molecular identifiers are not mentioned. The top 100 clones accounted for a significantly larger cumulative portion of the repertoire in normal lung than in tumor tissue. The cohort had only 15 or so patients, and the authors noted that larger samples and more detailed clinical data are needed. Significantly higher TCR diversity (inverse Simpson) was observed in tumor tissue than in normal lung tissue (around 450 vs 150, P = 0.0075, Mann-Whitney U test). Because peripheral blood was not sequenced, the blood TCRbeta repertoires of the lung cancer patients in the study went unexamined.

In this sample, this clonotype turned up a few times. No antigen is known for it. No much larger clonotype is one base removed from it; base qualities were not supplied. RNA was isolated from bulk unsorted tissue, and RNA quality was assessed with a NanoDrop ND-1000 and an Agilent 2100. Newly diagnosed lung cancer patients without prior chemotherapy who had been admitted for thoracic surgery in China between August and November 2014 were enrolled as donors. Anyone who had undergone radiotherapy or chemotherapy before, or who had another cancer at the same time, was left out of the study. Pieces of surgical tissue measuring about 1-2 cm3 were kept in RNAlater solution and stored at -80 degrees C until use. CDR1 DFQATT and CDR2 SNEGSKA were looked up in the germline V gene (reference sequence). Trimming removed 0 bases from V and 1 base from J, leaving 13 bases between the germline ends. Counted from cysteine to phenylalanine, this CDR3 has 16 amino acids. Just CDR3 DNA is preserved here, 48 bases in frame from base 1.

Specimen: lung tumor tissue. The chain was built from TRBV20-1 and TRBJ1-5; the D gene remains uncertain. The source is a man aged 60-69 years with small cell lung cancer. The encoded CDR3 is CSARDMRAKSNQPQHF. The DNA sequence reads TGCAGTGCTAGAGATATGAGGGCGAAAAGCAATCAGCCCCAGCATTTT.